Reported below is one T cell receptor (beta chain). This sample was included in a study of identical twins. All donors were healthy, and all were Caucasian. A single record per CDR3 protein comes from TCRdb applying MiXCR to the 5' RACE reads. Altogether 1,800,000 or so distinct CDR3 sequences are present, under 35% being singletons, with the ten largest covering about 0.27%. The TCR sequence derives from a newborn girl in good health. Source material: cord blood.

The CDR3 here is CASSPRITGEGEKLFF. The CDR3 DNA sequence: TGTGCCAGCAGCCCCCGTATTACGGGAGAAGGTGAAAAACTGTTTTTT. The chain carries TRBV4-2 and TRBJ1-4; D remains ambiguous. In germline, CDR1 is LGHNA, CDR2 YNFKEQ. Trimming shortened V by 4 bases and J by 7 bases, and 19 bases separated the two germline ends. The CDR3 runs 16 residues.